One T cell receptor (beta chain) is described in this entry. This sample stems from a study of blood T cells in healthy people across ages. With a J-beta primer mix and a sample-barcoded 5' primer, a second PCR ran roughly 7 to 11 cycles. Each of the cDNA molecules was tagged by a template-switch adaptor with 12 random nucleotides. TCRdb reanalysed the 5' RACE reads using MiXCR and keeps one entry per CDR3 protein. Of just under 750,000 distinct CDR3 sequences in the sample, 20% to 25% were seen once. The sequenced sample was blood. The sequence derives from an older man in good health.

The CDR3 loop reads CASSLSTPPYEQYV. The CDR3 DNA sequence: TGTGCCAGCAGCTTATCAACTCCACCCTACGAGCAGTACGTC. The chain uses TRBV7-2 and TRBJ2-7; D not resolved. V lost 2 bases, J lost 2 bases, and 10 bases lay in between. CDR1 and CDR2 from the germline V gene are SGHTA and FQGNSA. The CDR3 runs 14 residues.